What follows are 10 T cell receptor beta chains derived from one specimen sequenced in a study of high-grade serous ovarian cancer treatment subgroups. Tumor samples were obtained before definitive surgery or chemotherapy. Produced via immunoSEQ multiplex PCR; TCRdb's table is partial and in-frame only. The table has more than 10,000 clones, about 71% seen once. Sequencing was done on a sample of tumor tissue. The receptor set was obtained from a human donor with high-grade serous ovarian cancer.

The chain joins TRBV2 to TRBJ2-7, with 7 bases identical to TRBD2. This CDR3 comprises 15 residues. J lost 5 bases, V lost 0 bases, and 7 bases had no gene match. Per the germline V gene, CDR1 is SNHLY and CDR2 is FYNNEI. The CDR3 region has the DNA TGTGCCAGCAGTGAAGCGGCGGGAGCGGTCGACGAGCAGTACTTC. Encoded protein: CASSEAAGAVDEQYF. Full variable domain (missing parts from reference TRBV2 and TRBJ2-7): EPEVTQTPSHQVTQMGQEVILRCVPISNHLYFYWYRQILGQKVEFLVSFYNNEISEKSEIFDDQFSVERPDGSNFTLKIRSTKLEDSAMYFCASSEAAGAVDEQYFGPGTRLTVT.

The chain joins TRBV15 to TRBJ1-2; possibly TRBD1 for D (5 bases). V was cut by 3 bases and J by 2 bases, with 7 bases left in between. Germline V gene data show CDR1 as LNHNV and CDR2 as YYDKDF (reference sequence). The CDR3 is 13 amino acids. The CDR3 DNA sequence: TGTGCCACCAGCAGTCGGGGGAACTATGGCTACACCTTC. It specifies CATSSRGNYGYTF.

The rearrangement uses TRBV7-2 and TRBJ2-1; D uncertain. This CDR3 region has 11 residues. V was shortened by 6 bases and J by 6 bases, with 6 bases between the two germline ends. The germline V gene has CDR1 SGHTA and CDR2 FQGNSA. The CDR3 reads CASRQFNEQFF. Here the CDR3 DNA reads TGTGCCAGCAGACAGTTCAATGAGCAGTTCTTC. Supplemented by reference TRBV7-2 and TRBJ2-1, the full variable domain reads GAGVSQSPSNKVTEKGKDVELRCDPISGHTALYWYRQSLGQGLEFLIYFQGNSAPDKSGLPSDRFSAERTGGSVSTLTIQRTQQEDSAVYLCASRQFNEQFFGPGTRLTVL.

V gene TRBV14 combines with J gene TRBJ2-7; tentatively, D is TRBD1 (5 bases). Between the trimmed V and J ends, which lost 5 bases and 6 bases, there was a span of 14 bases. Germline V gene lookup returns CDR1 SGHDN and CDR2 FVKESK. There are 13 residues in the CDR3. As DNA, the CDR3 is TGTGCCAGCAGCAGGCAGGGCCTCGCCGAGCAGTACTTC. Protein: CASSRQGLAEQYF.

This chain joins TRBV7-2 and TRBJ1-2; D remains ambiguous. The CDR3 covers 14 residues. V shed 1 base and J shed 8 bases, with 14 bases lying between them. Per the germline V gene, CDR1 is SGHTA and CDR2 is FQGNSA. The CDR3 nucleotides read TGTGCCAGCAGCTTAGTATCGCGGTTGTTGGGCTACACCTTC. Amino acids: CASSLVSRLLGYTF.

CDR3 protein: CAWSGDSGRGDYNEQFF. The CDR3 DNA is TGTGCCTGGAGTGGTGATAGCGGGAGGGGAGACTACAATGAGCAGTTCTTC. The chain combines TRBV30 with TRBJ2-1, with TRBD2 identical over 11 bases. Trimming at V came to 1 base and at J to 3 bases, leaving 8 bases not matched to a gene. Germline CDR1 reads GTSNPN; CDR2 reads SVGIG (reference sequence). There are 17 residues in the CDR3.

The rearrangement links TRBV11-2 to TRBJ2-2; tentative D call: TRBD1 (5 bases). CDR1 is SGHAT, CDR2 FQNNGV, per germline. V was cut by 7 bases and J by 2 bases, with 11 bases left in between. The CDR3 length is 14 residues. The CDR3 nucleotides read TGTGCCAGCACCGGCAGGGAAAACACCGGGGAGCTGTTTTTT. This sequence encodes CASTGRENTGELFF.

This sequence joins TRBV7-2 and TRBJ2-5; 7 bases are a match to TRBD1. Trimming cost V 4 bases and J 4 bases; bases outside gene matches: 6. The germline CDR1 and CDR2 sequences are SGHTA and FQGNSA. The CDR3 totals 14 residues. CDR3 coding DNA: TGTGCCAGCAGCTCGACAGGGAATGGAGAGACCCAGTACTTC. Translating it yields CASSSTGNGETQYF.

This clone was detected a few times. The chain uses TRBV28 and TRBJ1-1; no reliable D call. Germline V gives CDR1 MDHEN, CDR2 SYDVKM. The CDR3 totals 13 residues. Trimming stripped 5 bases from V and 2 bases from J, with 9 bases between. The CDR3 protein is CASSLQRNTEAFF. The CDR3 DNA follows: TGTGCCAGCAGTCTCCAGCGCAACACTGAAGCTTTCTTT.

This clone came up once. CDR3 protein: CASSTGGAYTDTQYF. The CDR3 DNA follows: TGTGCCAGCAGCACAGGGGGGGCCTACACAGATACGCAGTATTTT. The genes are TRBV7-6 and TRBJ2-3, with TRBD1 as a possible D gene (8 bases). The CDR3 totals 15 residues. CDR1 and CDR2 (germline): SGHVS, FNYEAQ. Trimming pared 5 bases from V and 2 bases from J, leaving 14 bases between. The whole variable domain, remainder taken from reference TRBV7-6 and TRBJ2-3, is GAGVSQSPRYKVTKRGQDVALRCDPISGHVSLYWYRQALGQGPEFLTYFNYEAQQDKSGLPNDRFSAERPEGSISTLTIQRTEQRDSAMYRCASSTGGAYTDTQYFGPGTRLTVL.